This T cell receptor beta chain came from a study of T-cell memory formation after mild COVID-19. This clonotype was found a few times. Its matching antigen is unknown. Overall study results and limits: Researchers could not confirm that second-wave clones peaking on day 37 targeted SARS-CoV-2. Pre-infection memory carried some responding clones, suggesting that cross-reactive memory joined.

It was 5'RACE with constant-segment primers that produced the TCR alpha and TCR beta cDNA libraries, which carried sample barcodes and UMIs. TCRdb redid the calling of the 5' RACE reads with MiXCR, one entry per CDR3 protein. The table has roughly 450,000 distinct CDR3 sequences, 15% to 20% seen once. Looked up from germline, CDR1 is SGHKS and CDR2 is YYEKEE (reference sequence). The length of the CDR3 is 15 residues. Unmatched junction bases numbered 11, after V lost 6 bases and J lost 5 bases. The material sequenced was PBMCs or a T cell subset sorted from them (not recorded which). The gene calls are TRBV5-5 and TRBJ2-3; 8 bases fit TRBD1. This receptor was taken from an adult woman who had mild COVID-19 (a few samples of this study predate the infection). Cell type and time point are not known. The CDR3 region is CASNPGQVEIDTQYF. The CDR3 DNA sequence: TGTGCCAGCAACCCGGGACAGGTAGAAATAGATACGCAGTATTTT.